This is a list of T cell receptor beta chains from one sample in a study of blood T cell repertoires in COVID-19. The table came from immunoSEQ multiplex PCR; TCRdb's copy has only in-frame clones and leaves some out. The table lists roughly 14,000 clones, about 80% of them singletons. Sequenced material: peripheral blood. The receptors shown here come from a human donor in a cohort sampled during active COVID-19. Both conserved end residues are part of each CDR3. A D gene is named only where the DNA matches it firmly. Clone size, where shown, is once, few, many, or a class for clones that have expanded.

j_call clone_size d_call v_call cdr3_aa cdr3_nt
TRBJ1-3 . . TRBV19 CASSIRSGNTIYF TGTGCCAGTAGTATACGCTCTGGAAACACCATATATTTT
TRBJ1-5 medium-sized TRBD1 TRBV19 CASSIPSAQGAYQPQHF TGTGCCAGTAGTATACCCTCCGCACAGGGGGCTTATCAGCCCCAGCATTTT
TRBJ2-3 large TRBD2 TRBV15 CATSRESVGLAGRTDTQYF TGTGCCACCAGCAGAGAAAGCGTCGGGCTAGCGGGAAGAACAGATACGCAGTATTTT
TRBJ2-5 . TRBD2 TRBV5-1 CASSFTGTSGSYQETQYF TGCGCCAGCAGCTTCACCGGGACTAGCGGGAGTTACCAAGAGACCCAGTACTTC
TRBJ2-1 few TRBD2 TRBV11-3 CASRPSGASYNEQFF TGTGCCAGCAGACCAAGCGGGGCCTCCTACAATGAGCAGTTCTTC
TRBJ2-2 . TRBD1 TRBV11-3 CASSDRGRNTGELFF TGTGCCAGCAGCGACAGGGGGCGAAACACCGGGGAGCTGTTTTTT
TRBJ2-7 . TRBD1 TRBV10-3 CAIKPGQGQYEQYF TGTGCCATCAAGCCGGGACAGGGCCAATACGAGCAGTACTTC
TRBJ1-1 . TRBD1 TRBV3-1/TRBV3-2 CASSQVSRGQFEAFF TGTGCCAGCAGCCAAGTTAGCAGGGGGCAATTTGAAGCTTTCTTT
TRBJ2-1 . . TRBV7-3 CPSTLGGAVDEQFF TGCCCCAGCACCTTAGGGGGGGCGGTCGATGAGCAGTTCTTC
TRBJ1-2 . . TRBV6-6 CASSKLGVGAGYGYTF TGTGCCAGCAGTAAGCTGGGGGTGGGGGCAGGCTATGGCTACACCTTC
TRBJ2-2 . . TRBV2 CASSPGRTGELFF TGTGCCAGCAGTCCAGGGCGCACCGGGGAGCTGTTTTTT
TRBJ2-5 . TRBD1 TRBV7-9 CASSSDRGGETQYF TGTGCCAGCAGCTCTGACAGGGGAGGAGAGACCCAGTACTTC
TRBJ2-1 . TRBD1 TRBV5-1 CASSTGSRVDEQFF TGCGCCAGCTCGACAGGGAGTCGCGTTGATGAGCAGTTCTTC
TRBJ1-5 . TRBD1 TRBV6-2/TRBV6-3 CASSYSSDRVVRGNQPQHF TGTGCCAGCAGTTACTCGAGTGACAGGGTGGTTCGTGGCAATCAGCCCCAGCATTTT
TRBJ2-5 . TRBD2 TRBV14 CASSQDPGGPLGTQYF TGTGCCAGCAGCCAAGATCCGGGAGGGCCATTGGGGACCCAGTACTTC
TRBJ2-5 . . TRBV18 CASSPFDPGSQETQYF TGTGCCAGCTCCCCGTTCGACCCCGGGTCCCAAGAGACCCAGTACTTC
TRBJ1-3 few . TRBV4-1 CASSQGQGSGNTIYF TGCGCCAGCAGCCAAGGTCAGGGTTCTGGAAACACCATATATTTT
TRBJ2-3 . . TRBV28 CASIGASFPDTQYF TGTGCCAGCATTGGCGCTAGTTTCCCAGATACGCAGTATTTT
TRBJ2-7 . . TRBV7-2 CASSLGGDFYEQYF TGTGCCAGCAGCTTAGGAGGGGACTTTTACGAGCAGTACTTC
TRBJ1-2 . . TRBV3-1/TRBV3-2 CASSQDVRVAGYTF TGTGCCAGCAGCCAAGATGTGAGGGTGGCTGGCTACACCTTC
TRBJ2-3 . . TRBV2 CASSEWARGDTDTQYF TGTGCCAGCAGTGAATGGGCCAGGGGGGACACAGATACGCAGTATTTT
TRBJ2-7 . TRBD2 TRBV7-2 CASSLTSGGTYEQYF TGTGCCAGCAGCTTGACTAGCGGGGGTACCTACGAGCAGTACTTC
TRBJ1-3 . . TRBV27 CASSPSAWGYGNTIYF TGTGCCAGCAGTCCCTCGGCGTGGGGCTATGGAAACACCATATATTTT
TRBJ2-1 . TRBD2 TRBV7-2 CASSLRLARSSYNEQFF TGTGCCAGCAGCTTAAGACTAGCGAGGAGCTCCTACAATGAGCAGTTCTTC
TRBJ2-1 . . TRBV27 CASSLVAEFYNEQFF TGTGCCAGCAGTTTAGTAGCGGAATTTTACAATGAGCAGTTCTTC
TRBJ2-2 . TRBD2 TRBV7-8 CASSLAPGGGTHTGELFF TGTGCCAGCAGCTTAGCCCCCGGCGGGGGGACACACACCGGGGAGCTGTTTTTT
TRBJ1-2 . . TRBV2 CASSDRANGYTF TGTGCCAGCAGTGACAGGGCGAATGGCTACACCTTC
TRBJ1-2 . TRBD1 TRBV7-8 CASSSQTGVDYGYTF TGTGCCAGCAGCTCTCAGACAGGGGTGGACTATGGCTACACCTTC
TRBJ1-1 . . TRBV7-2 CASSFGGGGRTEAFF TGTGCCAGCAGCTTCGGGGGGGGTGGGAGGACTGAAGCTTTCTTT
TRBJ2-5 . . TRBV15 CATSRALIPGEETQYF TGTGCCACCAGCAGAGCCTTAATTCCGGGGGAGGAGACCCAGTACTTC
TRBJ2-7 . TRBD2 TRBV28 CASSPSGREGAYEQYF TGTGCCAGCAGTCCCTCAGGGCGGGAGGGCGCCTACGAGCAGTACTTC
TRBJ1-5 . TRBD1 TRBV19 CASSILGTAHGQPQHF TGTGCCAGTAGTATATTGGGGACAGCTCACGGTCAGCCCCAGCATTTT
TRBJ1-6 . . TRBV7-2 CASSPRGPINNSPLHF TGTGCCAGCAGCCCTAGAGGTCCAATTAATAATTCACCCCTCCACTTT
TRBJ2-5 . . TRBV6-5 CASSSRVSTQETQYF TGTGCCAGCAGTTCCCGGGTCTCTACCCAAGAGACCCAGTACTTC
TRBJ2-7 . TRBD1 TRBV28 CASSFRTGSYEQYF TGTGCCAGCAGTTTTAGGACAGGTTCCTACGAGCAGTACTTC
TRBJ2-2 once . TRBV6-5 CASRDTGTTGELFF TGTGCCAGCAGGGATACAGGAACCACCGGGGAGCTGTTTTTT
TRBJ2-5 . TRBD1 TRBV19 CASSIEDRAETQYF TGTGCCAGTAGTATAGAGGACAGGGCGGAGACCCAGTACTTC
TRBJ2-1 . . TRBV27 CASSKTGTRFNEQFF TGTGCCAGCAGTAAAACAGGGACAAGATTCAATGAGCAGTTCTTC
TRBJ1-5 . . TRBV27 CASSSSVRNQPQHF TGTGCCAGCAGTTCCTCGGTCAGGAATCAGCCCCAGCATTTT
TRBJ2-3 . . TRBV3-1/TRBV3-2 CASSPQLGPASNTQYF TGTGCCAGCAGCCCTCAACTAGGCCCGGCTTCTAATACGCAGTATTTT
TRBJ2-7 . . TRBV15 CATSRDLQYEQYF TGTGCCACCAGCAGAGATTTACAGTACGAGCAGTACTTC